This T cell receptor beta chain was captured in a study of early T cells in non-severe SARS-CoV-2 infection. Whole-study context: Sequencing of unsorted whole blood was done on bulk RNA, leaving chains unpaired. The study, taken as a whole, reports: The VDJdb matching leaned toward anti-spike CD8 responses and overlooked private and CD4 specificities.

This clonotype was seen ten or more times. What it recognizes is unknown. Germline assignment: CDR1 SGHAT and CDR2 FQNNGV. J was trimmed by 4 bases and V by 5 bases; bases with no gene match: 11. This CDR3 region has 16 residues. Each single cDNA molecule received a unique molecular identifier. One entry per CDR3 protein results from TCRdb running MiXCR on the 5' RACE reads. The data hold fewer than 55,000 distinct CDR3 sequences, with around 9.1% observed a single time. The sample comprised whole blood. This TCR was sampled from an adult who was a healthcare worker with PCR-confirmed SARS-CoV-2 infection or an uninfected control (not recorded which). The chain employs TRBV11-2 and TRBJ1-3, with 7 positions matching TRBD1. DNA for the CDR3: TGTGCCAGCAGCCGTCAGACAGGGATGAGAGGAAACACCATATATTTT. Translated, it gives CASSRQTGMRGNTIYF.